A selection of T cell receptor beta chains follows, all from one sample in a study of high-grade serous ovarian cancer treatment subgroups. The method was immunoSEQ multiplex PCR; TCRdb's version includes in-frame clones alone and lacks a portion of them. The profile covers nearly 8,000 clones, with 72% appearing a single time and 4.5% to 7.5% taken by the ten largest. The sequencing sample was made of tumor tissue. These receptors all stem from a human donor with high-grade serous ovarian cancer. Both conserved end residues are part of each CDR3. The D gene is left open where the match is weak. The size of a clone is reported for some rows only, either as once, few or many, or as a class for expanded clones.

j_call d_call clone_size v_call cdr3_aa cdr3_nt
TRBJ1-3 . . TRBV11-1 CASSTDSGNTIYF TGTGCCAGCAGTACAGACTCTGGAAACACCATATATTTT
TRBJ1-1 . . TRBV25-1 CASSESGRDRTEAFF TGTGCCAGCAGTGAATCTGGCCGAGACAGGACTGAAGCTTTCTTT
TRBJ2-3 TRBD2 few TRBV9 CASSFRGLAEDTQYF TGTGCCAGCAGCTTCCGGGGACTAGCGGAAGATACGCAGTATTTT
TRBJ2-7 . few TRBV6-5 CASRIHSGEQYF TGTGCCAGCAGGATACATTCGGGAGAGCAGTACTTC
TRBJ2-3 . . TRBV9 CASSLGQRAGDTQYF TGTGCCAGCAGCCTTGGACAGAGGGCGGGAGATACGCAGTATTTT
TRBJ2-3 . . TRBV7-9 CASSSSIGASTDTQYF TGTGCCAGCAGCTCCTCTATCGGAGCAAGCACAGATACGCAGTATTTT
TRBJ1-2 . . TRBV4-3 CASSPTASYGYTF TGCGCCAGCAGCCCGACAGCCTCCTATGGCTACACCTTC
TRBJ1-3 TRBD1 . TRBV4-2 CASSQGQGAYGNTIYF TGTGCCAGCAGCCAAGGACAGGGGGCCTATGGAAACACCATATATTTT
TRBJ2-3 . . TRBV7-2 CASSLGLRVTDTQYF TGTGCCAGCAGCTTAGGCCTGAGGGTCACAGATACGCAGTATTTT
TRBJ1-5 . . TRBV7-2 CASTLDSNQPQHF TGTGCCAGCACCCTTGATAGCAATCAGCCCCAGCATTTT
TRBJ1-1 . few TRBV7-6 CASSLRYGTEAFF TGTGCCAGCAGCCTTCGGTATGGCACTGAAGCTTTCTTT
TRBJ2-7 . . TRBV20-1 CSARSGHEQYF TGCAGTGCTAGATCGGGGCACGAGCAGTACTTC
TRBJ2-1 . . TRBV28 CASSLLGLANYNEQFF TGTGCCAGCAGTTTACTCGGGCTAGCAAACTACAATGAGCAGTTCTTC
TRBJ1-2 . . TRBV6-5 CASRGTYGYTF TGTGCCAGCAGAGGGACATATGGCTACACCTTC
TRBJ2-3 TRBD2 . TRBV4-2 CASSHATSGGSTDTQYF TGTGCCAGCAGCCACGCTACTAGCGGGGGGAGCACAGATACGCAGTATTTT
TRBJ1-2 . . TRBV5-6 CASSLAGGKGSPYGYTF TGTGCCAGCAGCTTGGCGGGGGGTAAGGGGTCCCCCTATGGCTACACCTTC
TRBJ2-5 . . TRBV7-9 CASSLVGGETQYF TGTGCCAGCAGCTTAGTTGGGGGAGAGACCCAGTACTTC
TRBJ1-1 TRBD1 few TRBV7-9 CASSRGQGATEAFF TGTGCCAGCAGCCGCGGACAGGGGGCAACTGAAGCTTTCTTT
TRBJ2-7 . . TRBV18 CASSSRVREQYF TGTGCCAGCTCATCCAGGGTACGCGAGCAGTACTTC
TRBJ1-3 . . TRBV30 CAWSLWTGAGNTIYF TGTGCCTGGAGCCTCTGGACTGGGGCTGGAAACACCATATATTTT
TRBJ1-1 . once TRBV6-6 CASSQTGQTNTEAFF TGTGCCAGCAGTCAGACCGGACAGACGAACACTGAAGCTTTCTTT
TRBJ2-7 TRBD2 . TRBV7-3 CASSKRLAGASAEQYF TGTGCCAGCAGCAAACGACTAGCGGGAGCCTCGGCCGAGCAGTACTTC
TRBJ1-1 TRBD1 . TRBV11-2 CASSRAWTGPAFF TGTGCCAGCAGCAGAGCCTGGACAGGGCCGGCTTTCTTT
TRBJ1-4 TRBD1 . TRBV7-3 CASSLEPGGQANEKLFF TGTGCCAGCAGCTTAGAACCGGGGGGACAGGCAAATGAAAAACTGTTTTTT
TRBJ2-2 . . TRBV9 CASSVAGVVGGELFF TGTGCCAGCAGCGTAGCAGGGGTTGTAGGCGGGGAGCTGTTTTTT
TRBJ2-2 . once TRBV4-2 CASSQGLTHRTVTGELFF TGTGCCAGCAGCCAAGGTCTAACACACCGGACAGTAACCGGGGAGCTGTTTTTT
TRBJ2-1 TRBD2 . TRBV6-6 CASSYSADTSAYEQFF TGTGCCAGCAGTTACTCTGCTGATACTAGCGCATATGAGCAGTTCTTC
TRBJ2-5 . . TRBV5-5 CASSLESLAETQYF TGTGCCAGCAGCTTGGAATCACTAGCTGAGACCCAGTACTTC
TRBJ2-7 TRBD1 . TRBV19 CASSRGQVNNYEQYF TGTGCCAGTAGCCGGGGACAGGTCAACAATTACGAGCAGTACTTC
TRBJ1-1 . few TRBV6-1 CASTETTGENTEAFF TGTGCCAGCACGGAGACTACAGGAGAGAACACTGAAGCTTTCTTT
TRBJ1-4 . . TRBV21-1 CASSKVEVQFF TGTGCCAGCAGCAAAGTTGAGGTTCAGTTTTTT
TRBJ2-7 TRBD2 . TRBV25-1 CASSETYFSGSSYEQYF TGTGCCAGCAGTGAAACCTATTTTAGCGGGAGCTCCTACGAGCAGTACTTC
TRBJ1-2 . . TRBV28 CASSFMAATLTF TGTGCCAGCAGTTTCATGGCAGCTACCCTAACCTTC
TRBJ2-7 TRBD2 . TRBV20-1 CSVAGDYEQYF TGCAGTGTAGCGGGAGATTACGAGCAGTACTTC
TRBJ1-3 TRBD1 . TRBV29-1 CSVATGTGNTIYF TGCAGCGTTGCGACAGGGACTGGAAACACCATATATTTT
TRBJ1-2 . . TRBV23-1 CASSPPQRSQDYGYTF TGCGCCAGCAGTCCCCCCCAGAGAAGCCAAGACTATGGCTACACCTTC
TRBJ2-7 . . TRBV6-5 CASSYSAVGSYEQHF TGTGCCAGCAGTTACTCCGCGGTCGGATCCTACGAGCAGCACTTC
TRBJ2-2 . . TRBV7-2 CASSLTADANTGELFF TGTGCCAGCAGCCTCACGGCGGATGCGAACACCGGGGAGCTGTTTTTT
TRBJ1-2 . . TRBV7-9 CASSLVQTGGYNYTF TGTGCCAGCAGCTTAGTGCAAACAGGCGGCTATAACTACACCTTC
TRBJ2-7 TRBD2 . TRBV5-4 CASSLVSPAGTYEQYF TGTGCCAGCAGCTTGGTTTCCCCAGCGGGGACCTACGAGCAGTACTTC
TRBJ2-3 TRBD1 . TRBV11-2 CASSRRGQGPDTQYF TGTGCCAGCAGCAGGCGGGGACAGGGGCCAGATACGCAGTATTTT
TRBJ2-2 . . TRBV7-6 CASSLMSGFRNTGELFF TGTGCCAGCAGCTTAATGAGTGGGTTCCGGAACACCGGGGAGCTGTTTTTT